This T cell receptor (beta chain) was recovered during a study of shared T cell receptors in the human thymus (dated by TCRdb to the early 2020s). About the full investigation: The study investigated the way shared, self-reactive T-cell receptor alpha chains are produced in the human thymus.

The V and J ends are trimmed by 3 bases and 1 base, leaving 9 bases between them. Its CDR3 holds 14 amino acids, cysteine through phenylalanine. This entry keeps only the CDR3 DNA: 42 bases, framed from base 1. CDR1 and CDR2, per the germline V gene, are SGHNT and YENEEA. This clone was found a few times. Its specific antigen is unknown. Base quality data are lacking; no much larger clone is found one base away. Libraries were prepared through the immunoSEQ multiplex PCR assay. TCRdb's version of the immuneACCESS table is confined to in-frame rearrangements and falls short of the full clone set. An unresolved V gene accounts for under half of the shortfall where checked; the remainder is of unknown origin. This sample gives hundreds of thousands of clones in total; roughly 74% of them show up just once. Around 0.013% of the sample comes from the top ten. The same specimen was also included in a second study, on human thymus T cells. As the second study states: The donors were immunologically healthy infants in Finland who had open corrective cardiac surgery for congenital heart defects. Thymus tissue was collected as surgical resects that were removed during corrective cardiac surgery. Both the thymic and the peripheral blood repertoires appeared to show biased V and J gene segment usage. Highly overlapping thymic TCR repertoires among unrelated individuals were reported in the related research. The study used eight infant thymus samples plus four related peripheral blood samples to characterize TCR alpha and beta repertoires. Donor ages ranged from about 6 to 250 days, and the cohort comprised more than 5 male and two female infants. Thymocytes were released mechanically from tissue and stored at -70 °C as pellets of 10-30 million cells. Genomic DNA was extracted from frozen cell pellets with a QIAsymphony instrument. The immunoSEQ multiplex PCR assay was used to amplify the TCRB and TCRAD loci from a standardized quantity of quality-controlled genomic DNA. The amplicons covered the V(D)J region and were long enough to include the CDR3 and to identify the V and J genes. Amplicon sequencing was performed on an Illumina platform through the commercial immunoSEQ service. Corrections for primer bias and sequencing errors followed previously described methods, while TCRAD and TCRB definitions were based on the IMGT database. The repertoires were analysed using immunoSEQ Analyzer 3.0 and VDJTools for basic statistics, V/J segment usage, diversity estimates, rarefaction and pairwise overlap. Chao1, ChaoE, Efron-Thisted, Shannon and inverse Simpson indices were used to estimate diversity, which was also estimated on datasets down-sampled to the smallest sample. Repertoire overlap used strict matching of CDR3 nucleotide sequence, V gene and J gene, with Jaccard-based multidimensional scaling clustering. On average, thymus samples yielded around 800,000 unique TCRB clonotypes, whereas blood samples yielded approximately 84,000.

Sequencing was performed on thymocytes. The chain is assembled from TRBV11-3 and TRBJ1-1, and possibly TRBD1, on 6 matching bases. The origin of this receptor is a boy younger than two with a congenital heart defect. Donor details come from another sample of the same person, matched by shared clones. The CDR3 reads as follows: CASSLAQGNTEAFF. The sequenced DNA is TGTGCCAGCAGCTTGGCACAGGGGAACACTGAAGCTTTCTTT. Supplemented by the reference TRBV11-3 and TRBJ1-1 proteins around the CDR3, the complete variable domain is EAGVVQSPRYKIIEKKQPVAFWCNPISGHNTLYWYLQNLGQGPELLIRYENEEAVDDSQLPKDRFSAERLKGVDSTLKIQPAELGDSAVYLCASSLAQGNTEAFFGQGTRLTVV.